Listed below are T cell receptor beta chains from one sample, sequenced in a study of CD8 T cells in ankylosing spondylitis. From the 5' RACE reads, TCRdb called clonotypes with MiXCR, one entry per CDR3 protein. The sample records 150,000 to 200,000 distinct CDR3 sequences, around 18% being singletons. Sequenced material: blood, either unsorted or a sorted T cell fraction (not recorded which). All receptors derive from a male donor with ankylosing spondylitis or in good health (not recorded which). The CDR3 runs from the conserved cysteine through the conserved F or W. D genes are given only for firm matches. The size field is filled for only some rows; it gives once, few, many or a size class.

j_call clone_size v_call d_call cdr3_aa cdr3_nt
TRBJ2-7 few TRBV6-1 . CASKEIWSAGGISYEQYF TGTGCCAGCAAGGAGATATGGAGCGCCGGAGGTATCTCCTACGAGCAGTACTTC
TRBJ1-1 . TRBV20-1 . CSARAQNTEAFF TGCAGTGCTAGAGCCCAGAACACTGAAGCTTTCTTT
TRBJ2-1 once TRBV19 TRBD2 CASSFQTSGIYNEQFF TGTGCCAGTAGTTTTCAGACTAGCGGAATCTACAATGAGCAGTTCTTC
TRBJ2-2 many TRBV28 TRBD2 CASSLAGGTGELFF TGTGCCAGCAGCTTGGCGGGGGGCACCGGGGAGCTGTTTTTT
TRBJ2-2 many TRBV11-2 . CASSLTGELFF TGTGCCAGCAGCTTAACCGGGGAGCTGTTTTTT
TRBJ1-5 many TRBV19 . CASSISGPQHF TGTGCCAGTAGTATCTCTGGGCCCCAGCATTTT
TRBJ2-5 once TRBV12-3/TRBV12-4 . CASSPSDGQETQYF TGTGCCAGCAGTCCCTCGGACGGACAAGAGACCCAGTACTTC
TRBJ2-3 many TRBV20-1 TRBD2 CSARNSGGTDTQYF TGCAGTGCTAGAAATAGCGGGGGCACAGATACGCAGTATTTT
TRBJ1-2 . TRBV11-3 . CASSLVRAPGKHGYTF TGTGCCAGCAGCTTAGTTCGGGCCCCAGGAAAACACGGCTACACCTTC
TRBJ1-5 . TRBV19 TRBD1 CATSDRERQPQHF TGTGCCACCTCGGACAGGGAGCGACAGCCCCAGCATTTT
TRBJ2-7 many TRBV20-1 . CSARDQGGFEQYF TGCAGTGCTAGAGATCAGGGGGGGTTCGAGCAGTACTTC
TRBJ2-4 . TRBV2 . CASSWTGREAIQYF TGTGCCAGCAGTTGGACAGGGCGGGAGGCCATTCAGTACTTC
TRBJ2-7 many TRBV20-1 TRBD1 CSASSLPGQGFRGSYEQYF TGCAGTGCTAGCTCCCTCCCGGGACAGGGATTCAGAGGATCCTACGAGCAGTACTTC
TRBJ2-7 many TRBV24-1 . CATSRLVEQYF TGTGCCACCTCTCGGCTGGTCGAGCAGTACTTC
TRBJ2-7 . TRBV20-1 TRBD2 CSARSKGWTSGRYEQYF TGCAGTGCTAGATCAAAAGGTTGGACTAGCGGGAGATACGAGCAGTACTTC
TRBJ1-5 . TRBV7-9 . CASSLASGGGQPQHF TGTGCCAGCAGCTTAGCGTCCGGGGGCGGTCAGCCCCAGCATTTT
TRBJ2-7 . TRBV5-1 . CASSPGTSGGTEQYF TGCGCCAGCAGCCCTGGGACTTCAGGAGGGACCGAGCAGTACTTC
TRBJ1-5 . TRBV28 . CASSSPTGTPRRRSNQPQHF TGTGCCAGCAGTTCTCCCACCGGGACACCCCGAAGAAGGAGCAATCAGCCCCAGCATTTT
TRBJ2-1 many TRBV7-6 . CASSLISGYSYNEQFF TGTGCCAGCAGCTTAATTAGCGGTTACTCCTACAATGAGCAGTTCTTC
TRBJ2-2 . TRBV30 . CAWKAGSNTGELFF TGTGCCTGGAAGGCAGGTTCGAACACCGGGGAGCTGTTTTTT
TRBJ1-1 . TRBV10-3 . CAISWGTVNTEAFF TGTGCCATCAGTTGGGGGACGGTGAACACTGAAGCTTTCTTT
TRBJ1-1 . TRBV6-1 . CASSEAGNTEAFF TGTGCCAGCAGTGAAGCTGGGAACACTGAAGCTTTCTTT
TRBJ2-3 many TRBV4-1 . CASSFSSPDTQYF TGCGCCAGCAGTTTCTCATCCCCAGATACGCAGTATTTT
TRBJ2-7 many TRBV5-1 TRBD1 CASSLGDRGATAYEQYF TGCGCCAGCAGCTTGGGGGACAGGGGGGCAACCGCCTACGAGCAGTACTTC
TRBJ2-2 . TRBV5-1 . CASSPTGWGGELFF TGCGCCAGCAGCCCTACGGGATGGGGCGGGGAGCTGTTTTTT
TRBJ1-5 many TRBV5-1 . CASSEDINQPQHF TGCGCCAGCAGCGAGGACATTAATCAGCCCCAGCATTTT
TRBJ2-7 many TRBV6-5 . CASSSRDFEQYF TGTGCCAGCAGTTCCCGGGACTTTGAGCAGTACTTC